The T cell receptor beta chain described here comes from a study of blood T cell repertoires in COVID-19. Across the whole study: Spain, Italy and the United States supplied samples that represented acute and convalescent COVID-19. The analysed material was cDNA or gDNA that came from T cells, B-cell-depleted T cells, or PBMCs.

Original handling: Estimation of nucleated cell counts was performed using reference gene primer amplification. Assay: immunoSEQ multiplex PCR; the TCRdb copy retains only in-frame clones and omits some. The V and J calls and clone size come from that table; D and trimming were worked out from the DNA. This sample yields about 24,000 clones, of which about 91% are seen a single time; roughly 21% belongs to the top ten. The CDR3 length is 14 residues. In germline, CDR1 is SGHTA, CDR2 FQGNSA. V shed 8 bases, J shed 7 bases, and the junction held 11 bases outside the gene matches. The clonotype comes from a human donor in a cohort sampled during active COVID-19. Sequencing was done on a sample of peripheral blood. V and J are TRBV7-2 and TRBJ2-7; 10 bases are shared with TRBD1. Here the CDR3 reads CASGRDRGAGEQYF. In nucleotides, the CDR3 is TGTGCCAGCGGAAGGGACAGGGGAGCGGGGGAGCAGTACTTC. The full variable domain, rest sourced from reference TRBV7-2 and TRBJ2-7, is GAGVSQSPSNKVTEKGKDVELRCDPISGHTALYWYRQSLGQGLEFLIYFQGNSAPDKSGLPSDRFSAERTGGSVSTLTIQRTQQEDSAVYLCASGRDRGAGEQYFGPGTRLTVT.